The rows below give T cell receptor beta chains drawn from one sample of a study of cytomegalovirus exposure and HLA in healthy donors. Generated by immunoSEQ multiplex PCR, the TCRdb table keeps only in-frame clones and is missing some. The data show around 160,000 clones, about three quarters seen once. The sample was PBMCs. These receptor sequences come from a man between 40 and 49 years old in good health and CMV-seropositive. The CDR3 runs from the conserved cysteine through the conserved F or W.

>TRBV9|TRBJ1-2
CASSDTLGGYTF
>TRBV27|TRBJ1-2
CASRGTNRDNYGYTF
>TRBV5-6|TRBJ1-5
CASSLTGQGNQPQHF
>TRBV6-5|TRBJ1-1
CASIQGRGNTEAFF
>TRBV7-9|TRBJ2-3
CASSPSRGRNTDTQYF
>TRBV6-5|TRBJ1-2
CASASGAGSGYGYTF
>TRBV25-1|TRBJ2-2
CASSEWRGGANTGELFF
>TRBV9|TRBJ2-7
CASSALGQGNEQYF
>TRBV4-3|TRBJ1-2
CASSPLLPGTGGFISGYTF
>TRBV7-9|TRBJ1-1
CASSSTRTAMNTEAFF
>TRBV25-1|TRBJ2-1
CASGTNYNEQFF
>TRBV6-5|TRBJ2-5
CASSYGSSQLIETQYF
>TRBV7-9|TRBJ2-2
CASSLPGGQAYTGELFF
>TRBV15|TRBJ2-5
CATSRDRETQYF
>TRBV11-2|TRBJ2-3
CASSPETDTQYF
>TRBV10-1|TRBJ2-4
CASSESRNFSGRAKNIQYF
>TRBV6-1|TRBJ2-2
CASRTSGRSGELFF
>TRBV6-1|TRBJ1-6
CASKTGTENSPLHF
>TRBV10-3|NA
CAIRGTGPSSYEQYF
>TRBV2|TRBJ1-4
CASSEWGGTNEKLFF
>TRBV29-1|TRBJ2-7
CSVGGGAQAYEQYF
>TRBV9|TRBJ2-3
CASSVREGGSTDTQYF
>TRBV27|TRBJ1-2
CASSQGTRGYGGYTF
>TRBV29-1|TRBJ2-7
CSVDSSGSEQYF
>TRBV5-8|TRBJ1-1
CASSLAGEPGTEAFF
>TRBV30|TRBJ1-4
CAWSQTGGTTSTNEKLFF
>TRBV2|TRBJ1-1
CATTSRQGRVAEAFF
>TRBV7-6|TRBJ1-6
CASSLTAGGGSPLHF
>TRBV7-3|TRBJ1-1
CASSLQPGGLAEAFF
>TRBV18|TRBJ1-1
CASSQKDRASSAFF
>TRBV18|TRBJ2-7
CASSPGTGSSYEQYF
>TRBV6-4|TRBJ2-3
CASSDGSGSTDTQYF
>TRBV30|TRBJ1-5
CAWSWTGEQPQHF
>TRBV7-9|TRBJ1-2
CASSLGDRPHYGYTF
>TRBV19|TRBJ1-5
CACRQGSSNQPQHF
>TRBV2|TRBJ1-5
CASSGGTGSYQPQHF
>TRBV28|TRBJ2-1
CASSLFLAGEGNEQFF
>TRBV6-5|TRBJ2-1
CASSLTESSYNEQFF
>TRBV28|TRBJ2-3
CASSKAGGPTDTQYF
>TRBV7-9|TRBJ1-1
CASSPPGRGLNTEAFF
>TRBV7-9|TRBJ2-3
CASSLGQTDTDTQYF
>TRBV4-1|TRBJ2-7
CASSPPGTVGDEQYF
>TRBV15|TRBJ2-7
CATSRAWSEASYF
>TRBV28|TRBJ2-7
CASTDGGTWIYEQYF
>TRBV5-1|TRBJ2-2
CASSSWDRSHTGELFF